A selection of T cell receptor beta chains follows, all from one sample in a study of a mutant IDH1 vaccine in newly diagnosed glioma. Their antigens are not known. Data came from immunoSEQ multiplex PCR; TCRdb stores just in-frame clones and leaves some out. The table has 31,000 or so clones, approximately 80% seen once. Sequencing was performed on PBMCs, taken from a glioma patient whose treatment included an IDH1 peptide vaccine. These receptors were collected from a woman between 35 and 50 years old with glioma. CDR3s include the opening cysteine and the closing phenylalanine or tryptophan.

j_gene: TRBJ1-1
v_gene: TRBV11-2
CDR3aa: CASSRTLQAFF

j_gene: TRBJ2-1
v_gene: TRBV25-1
CDR3aa: CASSELFGQSEQFF

j_gene: TRBJ1-2
v_gene: TRBV2
CDR3aa: CASSEEANYGYTF

j_gene: TRBJ1-4
v_gene: TRBV10-1
CDR3aa: CASSEGGTGEEKLFF

j_gene: TRBJ1-2
v_gene: TRBV11-2
CDR3aa: CASSLGGGRTLEGYTF

j_gene: TRBJ2-1
v_gene: TRBV29-1
CDR3aa: CSVEGNLADEQFF

j_gene: TRBJ1-4
v_gene: TRBV30
CDR3aa: CAWSALDYRKLFF

j_gene: TRBJ2-1
v_gene: TRBV9
CDR3aa: CASSADRETYNEQFF

j_gene: TRBJ1-5
v_gene: TRBV15
CDR3aa: CATSRDRGPNQPQHF

j_gene: TRBJ2-3
v_gene: TRBV7-9
CDR3aa: CASSLARITQYF

j_gene: TRBJ2-5
v_gene: TRBV2
CDR3aa: CASIPEVGQETQYF

j_gene: TRBJ2-7
v_gene: TRBV19
CDR3aa: CASSIGSGVEQYF

j_gene: TRBJ2-5
v_gene: TRBV10-3
CDR3aa: CAISESTGGETQYF

j_gene: TRBJ1-2
v_gene: TRBV7-2
CDR3aa: CASSSYPGLYGYTF

j_gene: TRBJ1-2
v_gene: TRBV5-5
CDR3aa: CASSLRVGTVDTF

j_gene: TRBJ1-5
v_gene: TRBV6-6
CDR3aa: CASSYAQGNQPQHF

j_gene: TRBJ2-7
v_gene: TRBV6-5
CDR3aa: CASSYSGLAGEQYF

j_gene: TRBJ1-1
v_gene: TRBV5-1
CDR3aa: CASSLRPNTEAFF